The present TCR beta chain was sequenced within a study of OX40 agonist ivuxolimab in advanced cancers. TCRdb's copy holds only in-frame clones and misses some; the assay was immunoSEQ multiplex PCR. The data show about 46,000 clones, around nine tenths seen once. This CDR3 has 13 amino acids. Germline V CDR1 and CDR2: SNHLY, FYNNEI. V lost 11 bases to trimming and J lost 1 base; unmatched junction nucleotides: 6. This clone was recorded only once. Specimen: CD4+ or CD8+ T cells sorted from blood, collected in a trial of the OX40 agonist ivuxolimab. The TCR was taken from an adult with an advanced solid tumor such as melanoma, head and neck, liver or kidney cancer. V is TRBV2 and J is TRBJ2-7; 9 bases are shared with TRBD1. The CDR3: CAVPDRGSYEQYF. In DNA, the CDR3 is TGTGCCGTGCCAGACAGGGGGTCCTACGAGCAGTACTTC.